These 17 T cell receptor beta chains were all obtained from the same sample, sequenced in a study of identical twins. TCRdb re-derived calls from the 5' RACE reads in MiXCR, one entry per CDR3 protein. The data contain about 690,000 distinct CDR3 sequences, roughly 20% of them singletons. The sample was also linked to a second study, of T cells expressing NK-cell markers.

Sequenced material: PBMCs. The origin of the receptors is a woman aged 18-29 years in good health.

The table lists this clonotype with many counts. The rearrangement uses TRBV29-1 and TRBJ1-1; no reliable D call. The CDR3 covers 11 residues. CDR1 and CDR2 (germline): SQVTM, ANQGSEA. The ends were cut back, 4 bases at V and 0 bases at J, with 3 bases in the middle. CDR3 sequence (DNA): TGCAGCGTTGCCCTGAACACTGAAGCTTTCTTT. This codes for CSVALNTEAFF.

This clonotype has a count of ten or more. This chain uses TRBV10-3 with TRBJ2-5, with D perhaps given as TRBD1 or TRBD2 (5 bases each). The CDR3 is made up of 16 amino acids. Trimming removed 10 bases at V and 1 base at J, with 22 bases between. Germline CDR1 reads ENHRY; CDR2 reads SYGVKD. The CDR3 coding sequence is TGTGCCACGACCCCCGGTCTATCGGGGACCCAAGAGACCCAGTACTTC. Its protein is CATTPGLSGTQETQYF.

The sample holds many counts of this clonotype. The chain links TRBV5-1 to TRBJ2-2; D remains ambiguous. This CDR3 region has 15 residues. Germline V gives CDR1 SGHRS, CDR2 YFSETQ. Between the trimmed V and J ends, which lost 4 bases and 0 bases, there was a span of 10 bases. DNA for the CDR3: TGCGCCAGCAGCACATTATCCTCGAACACCGGGGAGCTGTTTTTT. Protein product: CASSTLSSNTGELFF.

The chain has TRBV7-8 and TRBJ2-7, with TRBD1 as a possible D gene (6 bases). The CDR3 extends over 14 amino acids. Germline CDR1 and CDR2: SGHVS and FQNEAQ. The V and J ends lost 0 bases and 5 bases respectively, with 11 bases between them. CDR3 loop: CASSLAPGQHEQYF. For the CDR3, the DNA is TGTGCCAGCAGCTTAGCGCCCGGACAGCACGAGCAGTACTTC.

The rearrangement uses TRBV15 and TRBJ2-3; possible D gene TRBD1, 6 bases. Trimming removed 3 bases at V and 6 bases at J, with 10 bases between. CDR1 LNHNV and CDR2 YYDKDF come from the germline V gene (reference sequence). The CDR3 is 13 residues long. The CDR3 is CATSSRGRDTQYF. CDR3 DNA sequence: TGTGCCACCAGCAGCAGGGGCCGGGATACGCAGTATTTT.

This clonotype was seen a handful of times. The chain recombines TRBV15 with TRBJ2-5, with D unresolved. The V end was cut by 1 base, the J end by 1 base, with 7 bases between. The CDR3 is 14 residues long. CDR1 LNHNV and CDR2 YYDKDF come from the germline V gene (reference sequence). The CDR3: CATSRAATQETQYF. The CDR3 nucleotides read TGTGCCACCAGCAGAGCCGCAACCCAAGAGACCCAGTACTTC.

The chain combines TRBV11-2 with TRBJ2-1; D not resolved. CDR1 and CDR2 (germline): SGHAT, FQNNGV. The CDR3 length is 15 residues. V lost 4 bases to trimming and J lost 6 bases, with 16 bases between them. CDR3 DNA: TGTGCCAGCAGCTCCATAAAGGAGTTTACCAATGAGCAGTTCTTC. As protein: CASSSIKEFTNEQFF.

This clonotype was seen repeatedly, ten times or more. The chain has TRBV12-3 or TRBV12-4 and TRBJ2-7, with 10 positions matching TRBD1. With V trimmed by 10 bases and J by 3 bases, 15 bases remained unmatched. This CDR3 is built from 16 residues. In DNA, the CDR3 is TGTGCCATTCTGGAGACAGGGGGCAAAAACTACTACGAGCAGTACTTC. This codes for CAILETGGKNYYEQYF.

This clonotype was detected only a few times. This sequence joins TRBV6-1 and TRBJ2-5; D perhaps matches TRBD1 (5 bases). This CDR3 contains 12 residues. The germline V gene has CDR1 MNHNS and CDR2 SASEGT. V was shortened by 6 bases and J by 5 bases, with 10 bases between the two germline ends. The CDR3 is CASRAGWETQYF. The CDR3 DNA reads TGTGCCAGCAGGGCAGGGTGGGAGACCCAGTACTTC.

This clonotype has ten or more counts. The V and J genes are TRBV12-3 or TRBV12-4 and TRBJ2-7, with D perhaps given as TRBD1 or TRBD2 (5 bases each). Deletions cut 5 bases from V and 0 bases from J, with 11 bases between. The CDR3 is 14 residues long. The CDR3 region has the DNA TGTGCCAGCAGTCCCGGGGCCAGCTCCTACGAGCAGTACTTC. Its protein is CASSPGASSYEQYF.

There are a few counts of this clonotype. V usage is TRBV10-3 and J usage is TRBJ2-7; 10 bases fit TRBD2. J gave up 3 bases and V 6 bases, and 8 bases lay outside the gene matches. Germline V gene data show CDR1 as ENHRY and CDR2 as SYGVKD. The CDR3 sequence is 15 residues long. The CDR3 coding sequence is TGTGCCATCAGAGAATATCTAGCGGGAGACTACGAGCAGTACTTC. Residues: CAIREYLAGDYEQYF.

The genes are TRBV9 and TRBJ1-2, with D tentatively TRBD1 (5 bases). This CDR3 has 16 residues. CDR1 and CDR2 from the germline V gene are SGDLS and YYNGEE. V lost 0 bases, J lost 1 base, and 13 bases lay in between. The CDR3 protein is CASSVAYLDSNYGYTF. CDR3 sequence (DNA): TGTGCCAGCAGCGTAGCTTACTTAGACAGTAACTATGGCTACACCTTC. Full variable domain (outside the CDR3, taken from reference TRBV9 and TRBJ1-2): DSGVTQTPKHLITATGQRVTLRCSPRSGDLSVYWYQQSLDQGLQFLIQYYNGEERAKGNILERFSAQQFPDLHSELNLSSLELGDSALYFCASSVAYLDSNYGYTFGSGTRLTVV.

This sequence joins TRBV10-3 and TRBJ2-5; D is possibly TRBD2 (5 bases). CDR1 and CDR2 (germline): ENHRY, SYGVKD. V lost 0 bases, J lost 1 base, and 6 bases lay in between. The CDR3 loop spans 14 amino acids. CDR3 loop: CAISESGSQETQYF. DNA for the CDR3: TGTGCCATCAGTGAGTCAGGGAGCCAAGAGACCCAGTACTTC.

As DNA, the CDR3 is TGTGCCAGCAGCCCCGAGTGGGCCCGGCGGTCCTACAATGAGCAGTTCTTC. Encoded protein: CASSPEWARRSYNEQFF. The gene calls are TRBV7-2 and TRBJ2-1; D gene unclear. Germline lookup yields CDR1 SGHTA and CDR2 FQGNSA. V lost 5 bases and J lost 1, with 18 bases in between. There are 17 residues in the CDR3.

Here the CDR3 reads CASSPKKEEAFF. CDR3 sequence (DNA): TGTGCCAGCAGTCCCAAAAAGGAAGAAGCTTTCTTT. V gene TRBV12-3 or TRBV12-4 combines with J gene TRBJ1-1; D gene ambiguous. CDR3 length: 12 residues. V was clipped by 5 bases and J by 8 bases, with 12 bases between them.

J is TRBJ2-7 and V is TRBV7-9; no clear D. The V and J ends lost 5 bases and 5 bases respectively, with 10 bases between them. The germline CDR1 and CDR2 sequences are SEHNR and FQNEAQ (reference sequence). The CDR3 loop spans 12 amino acids. The CDR3 DNA sequence: TGTGCCAGCAGCCACCTTTTAAACGAGCAGTACTTC. This translates into CASSHLLNEQYF.

The CDR3 spells CSGLAGTETQYF. The CDR3 DNA reads as TGCAGTGGCCTGGCGGGGACGGAGACCCAGTACTTC. The V and J genes are TRBV20-1 and TRBJ2-5; weak D call: TRBD2 (6 bases). Per the germline V gene, CDR1 is DFQATT and CDR2 is SNEGSKA (reference sequence). The length of the CDR3 is 12 residues. V dropped 7 bases and J dropped 5 bases, with 14 bases sitting between them.